The present TCR beta chain was sequenced within a study of T cell repertoires in Merkel cell carcinoma (dated by TCRdb to between 2018 and 2021). Concerning the study at large: Patients with prior intralesional immunotherapy or systemic immune checkpoint blockade before the biopsy were excluded. To be included, a participant needed a diagnosis of MCPyV-positive Merkel cell carcinoma and tumor-infiltrating lymphocytes that had been successfully expanded in vitro. MCPyV-specific clonotypes were initially defined through tetramer sorting, cloning and paired TCR sequencing of expanded tumor-infiltrating lymphocytes.

In the case of this clone: It has no known antigen specificity. No much larger clone exists at a distance of one base, and base qualities are not known.

Biopsy-confirmed MCPyV-positive Merkel cell carcinoma was present in the study subjects, and positive serum antibodies to T-antigen were found in every subject. Six adjacent 10-micron frozen tumor sections were used for genomic DNA extraction without cell sorting or culture. Roughly 5 x 5 x 5 mm of tumor biopsy tissue was frozen in optimal cutting temperature compound. The presence of abundant Merkel cell carcinoma and infiltrating cells in the frozen biopsy was confirmed on hematoxylin and eosin scout sections. The CDR3 goes from the cysteine to the phenylalanine over 14 residues. This entry keeps only the CDR3 DNA: 42 bases, framed from base 1. The germline V gene specifies SGHDT as CDR1 and YYEEEE as CDR2. Trimming takes 0 bases from V and 5 bases from J, and the germline ends sit 6 bases apart. TRB CDR3 sequencing and data processing of tumor genomic DNA were performed with the immunoSEQ assay. TCRdb limited this immuneACCESS table to in-frame rearrangements with V and J called. A share of clones is missing; checked studies link under half to unresolved V genes, and the rest is unexplained. This sample gives about 14,000 clones in total; 76% of them show up just once. Jointly, the top ten make up approximately 17% of the sample.

Here is what the overall study found, with its caveats: Normal tissue biopsies were not studied.

The sequenced sample consisted of tumor tissue. The sequence was obtained from an adult with Merkel cell carcinoma. In this chain, TRBV5-6 is recombined with TRBJ1-6, and the D gene may be TRBD1, 5 bases matching. The CDR3 reads as follows: CASSLGTNNSPLHF. The sequenced DNA: TGTGCCAGCAGCTTGGGGACAAATAATTCACCCCTCCACTTT.